Listed below are T cell receptor beta chains from one sample, sequenced in a study. TCRdb itself ran the RT-PCR reads through MiXCR, one entry per CDR3 protein. The sample lists about 680,000 distinct CDR3 sequences; approximately 15% were seen once. What was sequenced was memory CD4+ T cells from blood. These receptors were collected from a female donor in good health, serving as a healthy control. The CDR3 runs from the conserved cysteine through the conserved F or W.

TRBJ1-6 TRBV5-1 CASTLWEHNSPLHF
TRBJ2-3 TRBV2 CASSPETAGSTDTQYF
TRBJ2-5 TRBV3-1 CASRATGQGRETQYF
TRBJ2-7 TRBV3-1 CASSQVGLAGDEQYF
TRBJ1-1 TRBV6-2/TRBV6-3 CASSDRVGGYRGTEAFF
TRBJ2-1 TRBV7-3 CASSSQDGPFEQFF
TRBJ2-1 TRBV6-1 CASSEGGQVEEQFF
TRBJ1-5 TRBV20-1 CSAPPSDRDLGGQHF
TRBJ2-1 TRBV7-2 CASSLVGRGPDNEQFF
TRBJ2-3 TRBV7-2 CASSPRRDADTQYF
TRBJ2-1 TRBV20-1 CSATAGDLSYNEQFF
TRBJ2-7 TRBV18 CASSAWLSLSSYEQYF
TRBJ1-1 TRBV18 CASSPEGTEAFF
TRBJ1-2 TRBV6-1 CASMGGWGTQLPQDF
TRBJ1-1 TRBV15 CATSSIIQGLGAFF
TRBJ2-3 TRBV7-2 CASSLAEGFSTDTQYF
TRBJ1-5 TRBV27 CASSLMSGFQPQHF
TRBJ2-1 TRBV20-1 CSAREYRTYNEQFF
TRBJ2-1 TRBV14 CASRGRGFNEQFF
TRBJ1-4 TRBV20-1 CSARVGSTNEKLFF
TRBJ2-1 TRBV6-2/TRBV6-3 CASTPGLAGANEQFF
TRBJ2-7 TRBV4-2 CASSQDLQTSGSYEQYF
TRBJ1-2 TRBV5-1 CASSLDPGGTGGYTF
TRBJ2-5 TRBV7-8 CASSLETWETQYF